This TCR beta chain was observed in a study of cytomegalovirus exposure and HLA in healthy donors. With respect to this clone: Its antigen remains unknown.

Study findings and constraints: Productive status was seen about 90% or about 30% of the time for most TCR beta V segments in an earlier analysis. The authors enumerated over 150 TCR beta chains as linked to cytomegalovirus.

Losses at the gene ends were 3 bases for V and 7 bases for J; bases not matched to a gene: 7. The CDR3 contains 15 residues. Germline CDR1 MGHRA, CDR2 YSYEKL. The PCR employed 60 Vbeta primers together with 13 Jbeta primers. TCRdb's copy holds only in-frame clones and misses some; the assay was immunoSEQ multiplex PCR. The table shows under 200,000 clones, with about 85% occurring only once. These donors, healthy bone marrow donors, were studied. Sequenced material: PBMCs. The rearrangement links TRBV4-1 to TRBJ2-1; 9 bases map to TRBD2. This TCR was sampled from a man aged 30 to 39 in good health and CMV-seropositive. This CDR3 is CASSQASGILNEQFF. The CDR3 nucleotides are TGCGCCAGCAGCCAGGCTAGCGGGATCTTGAATGAGCAGTTCTTC.